This TCR beta chain was recovered during a study of cytomegalovirus exposure and HLA in healthy donors. Whole-study results and caveats: Many donors shared some public TCRs, even though most TCR sequences were rare.

The CDR3 is 15 residues long. V lost 0 bases and J lost 5; bases outside the gene matches: 4. Per germline, CDR1 SGHTA and CDR2 FQGTGA. The PCR contained 60 Vbeta and 13 Jbeta primers. Clones were read by immunoSEQ multiplex PCR, and TCRdb kept only the in-frame ones, dropping some. The profile shows more than 50,000 clones, 55% to 75% of them singletons. As regards this clone: What it binds is unknown.

Source material: PBMCs. This clonotype was obtained from a man between 40 and 49 years old in good health and CMV-seropositive. The rearrangement uses TRBV7-3 and TRBJ2-1; 7 nucleotides match TRBD2. The CDR3 DNA follows: TGTGCCAGCAGCTTAACAGCGGGGCCCAACAATGAGCAGTTCTTC. Residues: CASSLTAGPNNEQFF. The whole variable domain, remainder taken from reference TRBV7-3 and TRBJ2-1, is GAGVSQTPSNKVTEKGKYVELRCDPISGHTALYWYRQSLGQGPEFLIYFQGTGAADDSGLPNDRFFAVRPEGSVSTLKIQRTERGDSAVYLCASSLTAGPNNEQFFGPGTRLTVL.